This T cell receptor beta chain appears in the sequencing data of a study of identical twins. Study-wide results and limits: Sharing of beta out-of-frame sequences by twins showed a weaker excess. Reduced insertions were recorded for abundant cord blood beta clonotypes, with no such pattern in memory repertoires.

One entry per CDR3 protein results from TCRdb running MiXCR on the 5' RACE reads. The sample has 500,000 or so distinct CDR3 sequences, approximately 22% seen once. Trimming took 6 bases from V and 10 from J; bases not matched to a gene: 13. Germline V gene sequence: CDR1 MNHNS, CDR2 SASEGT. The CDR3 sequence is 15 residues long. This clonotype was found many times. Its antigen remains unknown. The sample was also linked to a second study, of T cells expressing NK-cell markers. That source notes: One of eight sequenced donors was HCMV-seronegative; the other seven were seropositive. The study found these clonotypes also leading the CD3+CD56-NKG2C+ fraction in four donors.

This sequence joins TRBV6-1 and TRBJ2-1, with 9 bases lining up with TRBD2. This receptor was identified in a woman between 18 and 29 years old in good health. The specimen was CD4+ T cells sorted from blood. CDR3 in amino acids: CASSKREVPMAEQFF. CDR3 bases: TGTGCCAGCAGCAAGCGGGAGGTTCCCATGGCCGAGCAGTTCTTC.